The following is a T cell receptor (beta chain) sequence with its context. The data were obtained in a study of PD-L1 blockade in urothelial cancer. Time point reported: peripheral blood 6 weeks after treatment start. Data came from immunoSEQ multiplex PCR; TCRdb stores just in-frame clones and leaves some out. The sample lists tens of thousands of clones; 79% were seen once. The TCR was taken from a man between 65 and 80 years old with urothelial cancer. Sequenced material: PBMCs, taken around atezolizumab (anti-PD-L1) treatment.

In nucleotides, the CDR3 is TGTGCCATCAGTTCGACAGGGAACAATCAGCCCCAGCATTTT. Translating gives CAISSTGNNQPQHF. This chain joins TRBV10-3 and TRBJ1-5; 7 bases agree with TRBD1. Germline trimming cut 5 bases from V and 3 bases from J; bases unmatched to any gene: 4. The CDR3 is made up of 14 amino acids. Per the germline V gene, CDR1 is ENHRY and CDR2 is SYGVKD.